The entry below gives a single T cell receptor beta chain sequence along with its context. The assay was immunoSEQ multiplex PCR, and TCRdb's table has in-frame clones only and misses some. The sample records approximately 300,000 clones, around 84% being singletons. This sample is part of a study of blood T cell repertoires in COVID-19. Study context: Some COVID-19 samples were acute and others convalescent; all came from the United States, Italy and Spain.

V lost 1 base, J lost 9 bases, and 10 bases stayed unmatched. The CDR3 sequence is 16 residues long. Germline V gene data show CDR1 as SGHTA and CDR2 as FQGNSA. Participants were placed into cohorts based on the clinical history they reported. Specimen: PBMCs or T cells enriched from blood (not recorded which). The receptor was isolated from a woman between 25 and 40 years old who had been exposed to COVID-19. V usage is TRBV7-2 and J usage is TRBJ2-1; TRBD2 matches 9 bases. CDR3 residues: CASSLEGLAGPSEQFF. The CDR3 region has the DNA TGTGCCAGCAGCTTAGAGGGGCTAGCGGGGCCCTCTGAGCAGTTCTTC.